The rows below give T cell receptor beta chains drawn from one sample of a study of T cell responses to AZD1222 COVID-19 vaccine. TCRdb's copy holds only in-frame clones and misses some; the assay was immunoSEQ multiplex PCR. The table lists roughly 180,000 clones, about 89% of them singletons, with less than 2.5% in the top ten. Here the sequenced sample was peripheral blood, taken on day 0 of AZD1222 vaccination. The origin of the receptors is an adult in good health. CDR3s include the opening cysteine and the closing phenylalanine or tryptophan. D genes are given only for firm matches. Size is stated for part of the rows, as once, few or many counts, or as a class when the clone is expanded.

v_call: TRBV6-5
clone_size: -
j_call: TRBJ2-6
d_call: -
cdr3_aa: CASSLIGTSGVLTF
cdr3_nt: TGTGCCAGCAGTCTAATTGGGACAAGTGGCGTCCTGACTTTC

v_call: TRBV19
clone_size: -
j_call: TRBJ2-1
d_call: TRBD1
cdr3_aa: CASSDRGRRGRKFF
cdr3_nt: TGTGCCAGTAGTGACAGGGGGCGTAGGGGTAGAAAGTTCTTC

v_call: TRBV13
clone_size: -
j_call: TRBJ1-5
d_call: TRBD1
cdr3_aa: CASSAQGDQPQHF
cdr3_nt: TGTGCCAGCAGCGCACAGGGGGATCAGCCCCAGCATTTT

v_call: TRBV28
clone_size: -
j_call: TRBJ2-6
d_call: -
cdr3_aa: CASSFSDLAYNSGANVLTF
cdr3_nt: TGTGCCAGCAGTTTTTCGGACCTTGCCTACAACTCTGGGGCCAACGTCCTGACTTTC

v_call: TRBV5-6
clone_size: -
j_call: TRBJ2-7
d_call: -
cdr3_aa: CASMSATYEQYF
cdr3_nt: TGTGCCAGCATGTCTGCTACCTACGAGCAGTACTTC

v_call: TRBV28
clone_size: once
j_call: TRBJ1-2
d_call: -
cdr3_aa: CASSLPPGASYGYTF
cdr3_nt: TGTGCCAGCAGCCTTCCCCCAGGGGCGAGCTATGGCTACACCTTC

v_call: TRBV18
clone_size: -
j_call: TRBJ1-1
d_call: -
cdr3_aa: CASSPILDTEAFF
cdr3_nt: TGTGCCAGCTCACCAATTTTGGACACTGAAGCTTTCTTT

v_call: TRBV5-1
clone_size: -
j_call: TRBJ2-3
d_call: -
cdr3_aa: CASSLNPPTDTQYF
cdr3_nt: TGCGCCAGCAGCTTAAATCCTCCCACAGATACGCAGTATTTT

v_call: TRBV10-3
clone_size: -
j_call: TRBJ2-1
d_call: -
cdr3_aa: CAIRGGQGSSYNEQFF
cdr3_nt: TGTGCCATCAGGGGGGGTCAGGGGAGCTCCTACAATGAGCAGTTCTTC

v_call: TRBV7-9
clone_size: -
j_call: TRBJ2-4
d_call: -
cdr3_aa: CASSLTGAGRDIQYF
cdr3_nt: TGTGCCAGCAGCTTAACGGGGGCGGGTAGGGACATTCAGTACTTC

v_call: TRBV10-3
clone_size: -
j_call: TRBJ1-1
d_call: -
cdr3_aa: CAISESSSGQPEAFF
cdr3_nt: TGTGCCATCAGTGAGTCAAGTAGTGGACAACCAGAAGCTTTCTTT

v_call: TRBV6-5
clone_size: -
j_call: TRBJ2-3
d_call: -
cdr3_aa: CASSYTVSTDTQYF
cdr3_nt: TGTGCCAGCAGTTACACGGTTAGCACAGATACGCAGTATTTT

v_call: TRBV14
clone_size: -
j_call: TRBJ2-7
d_call: -
cdr3_aa: CARTKDYEQYF
cdr3_nt: TGTGCCAGGACGAAAGATTACGAGCAGTACTTC

v_call: TRBV4-3
clone_size: few
j_call: TRBJ2-1
d_call: -
cdr3_aa: CASSQVTSNEQFF
cdr3_nt: TGCGCCAGCAGCCAAGTAACTTCAAATGAGCAGTTCTTC

v_call: TRBV14
clone_size: -
j_call: TRBJ1-2
d_call: TRBD1
cdr3_aa: CASSTRQGPLYGYTF
cdr3_nt: TGTGCCAGCAGCACCCGACAGGGGCCTCTCTATGGCTACACCTTC

v_call: TRBV5-6
clone_size: -
j_call: TRBJ2-2
d_call: -
cdr3_aa: CASSLVSGATGELFF
cdr3_nt: TGTGCCAGCAGCTTGGTAAGCGGAGCCACCGGGGAGCTGTTTTTT

v_call: TRBV7-2
clone_size: -
j_call: TRBJ2-6
d_call: TRBD1
cdr3_aa: CASSQGTGPSGANVLTF
cdr3_nt: TGTGCCAGCAGCCAGGGGACAGGGCCATCTGGGGCCAACGTCCTGACTTTC

v_call: TRBV24-1
clone_size: -
j_call: TRBJ1-4
d_call: -
cdr3_aa: CATSDPQNNEKLFF
cdr3_nt: TGTGCCACCAGTGATCCCCAAAATAATGAAAAACTGTTTTTT

v_call: TRBV6-5
clone_size: -
j_call: TRBJ2-7
d_call: -
cdr3_aa: CASRGPYEQYF
cdr3_nt: TGTGCCAGCAGGGGACCCTACGAGCAGTACTTC

v_call: TRBV30
clone_size: -
j_call: TRBJ1-2
d_call: -
cdr3_aa: CAWRAGSYGYTF
cdr3_nt: TGTGCCTGGAGGGCCGGGTCCTATGGCTACACCTTC

v_call: TRBV12-3/TRBV12-4
clone_size: -
j_call: TRBJ1-6
d_call: -
cdr3_aa: CASRDSYNSPLHF
cdr3_nt: TGTGCCAGCAGGGACAGCTATAATTCACCCCTCCACTTT

v_call: TRBV5-1
clone_size: -
j_call: TRBJ2-3
d_call: -
cdr3_aa: CASSLGFADTQYF
cdr3_nt: TGCGCCAGCAGCTTGGGGTTTGCAGATACGCAGTATTTT

v_call: TRBV19
clone_size: -
j_call: TRBJ1-1
d_call: -
cdr3_aa: CASSISGEAFF
cdr3_nt: TGTGCCAGTAGTATTTCAGGGGAAGCTTTCTTT

v_call: TRBV24-1
clone_size: -
j_call: TRBJ2-2
d_call: TRBD2
cdr3_aa: CATSDLPVAGGNTGELFF
cdr3_nt: TGTGCCACCAGTGATTTGCCGGTAGCGGGGGGCAACACCGGGGAGCTGTTTTTT

v_call: TRBV28
clone_size: -
j_call: TRBJ2-7
d_call: -
cdr3_aa: CASSLQQGTTYEQYF
cdr3_nt: TGTGCCAGCAGTTTACAGCAGGGGACCACCTACGAGCAGTACTTC

v_call: TRBV10-3
clone_size: -
j_call: TRBJ2-7
d_call: TRBD1
cdr3_aa: CAINTGTEKYEQYF
cdr3_nt: TGTGCCATCAATACTGGGACAGAAAAATACGAGCAGTACTTC

v_call: TRBV28
clone_size: -
j_call: TRBJ1-3
d_call: -
cdr3_aa: CASRPRAYPGNTIYF
cdr3_nt: TGTGCCAGCAGGCCCAGGGCCTACCCTGGAAACACCATATATTTT

v_call: TRBV18
clone_size: -
j_call: TRBJ1-6
d_call: -
cdr3_aa: CASSASEQGTPLHF
cdr3_nt: TGTGCCAGCTCAGCTTCAGAACAGGGAACACCCCTCCACTTT

v_call: TRBV7-7
clone_size: -
j_call: TRBJ1-1
d_call: -
cdr3_aa: CASSLDPNTEAFF
cdr3_nt: TGTGCCAGCAGCTTAGACCCGAACACTGAAGCTTTCTTT

v_call: TRBV7-2
clone_size: -
j_call: TRBJ1-4
d_call: -
cdr3_aa: CASSLGLGYGEKLFF
cdr3_nt: TGTGCCAGCAGCTTAGGTTTAGGCTACGGTGAAAAACTGTTTTTT

v_call: TRBV3-1/TRBV3-2
clone_size: -
j_call: TRBJ1-1
d_call: -
cdr3_aa: CASSQEIGGRNTEAFF
cdr3_nt: TGTGCCAGCAGCCAAGAAATTGGGGGAAGGAACACTGAAGCTTTCTTT

v_call: TRBV19
clone_size: -
j_call: TRBJ1-2
d_call: -
cdr3_aa: CASSIPDREGYTF
cdr3_nt: TGTGCCAGTAGTATTCCCGACCGAGAGGGCTACACCTTC

v_call: TRBV7-9
clone_size: -
j_call: TRBJ1-5
d_call: -
cdr3_aa: CASSLGGRSNQPQHF
cdr3_nt: TGTGCCAGCAGCTTAGGGGGACGGTCCAATCAGCCCCAGCATTTT

v_call: TRBV5-5
clone_size: -
j_call: TRBJ2-7
d_call: -
cdr3_aa: CASSDVYEQYF
cdr3_nt: TGTGCCAGCAGCGACGTCTACGAGCAGTACTTC

v_call: TRBV11-3
clone_size: -
j_call: TRBJ1-3
d_call: -
cdr3_aa: CASSLSGNTIYF
cdr3_nt: TGTGCCAGCAGCCTCTCTGGAAACACCATATATTTT

v_call: TRBV27
clone_size: once
j_call: TRBJ2-3
d_call: -
cdr3_aa: CASTLSGVNTDTQYF
cdr3_nt: TGTGCCAGCACCCTTAGCGGAGTAAACACAGATACGCAGTATTTT

v_call: TRBV19
clone_size: -
j_call: TRBJ1-1
d_call: -
cdr3_aa: CASTPPGSEAFF
cdr3_nt: TGTGCCAGTACCCCCCCTGGGTCTGAAGCTTTCTTT

v_call: TRBV6-2/TRBV6-3
clone_size: -
j_call: TRBJ1-1
d_call: -
cdr3_aa: CASSWGYGAFF
cdr3_nt: TGTGCCAGCAGTTGGGGTTATGGAGCTTTCTTT

v_call: TRBV19
clone_size: few
j_call: TRBJ2-5
d_call: -
cdr3_aa: CASSRIIGAWGTQETQYF
cdr3_nt: TGTGCCAGTAGTCGTATAATTGGGGCGTGGGGAACTCAAGAGACCCAGTACTTC

v_call: TRBV5-6
clone_size: -
j_call: TRBJ1-4
d_call: -
cdr3_aa: CASSWRDSENEKLFF
cdr3_nt: TGTGCCAGCAGCTGGCGGGACTCCGAAAATGAAAAACTGTTTTTT

v_call: TRBV7-9
clone_size: -
j_call: TRBJ2-7
d_call: -
cdr3_aa: CASSPKPGSPYEQYF
cdr3_nt: TGTGCCAGCAGCCCAAAACCGGGATCCCCCTACGAGCAGTACTTC

v_call: TRBV28
clone_size: -
j_call: TRBJ1-1
d_call: TRBD1
cdr3_aa: CASRDRGGSTEAFF
cdr3_nt: TGTGCCAGCAGGGACAGGGGAGGGAGCACTGAAGCTTTCTTT

v_call: TRBV12-3/TRBV12-4
clone_size: -
j_call: TRBJ1-5
d_call: -
cdr3_aa: CASSLNSNQPQHF
cdr3_nt: TGTGCCAGCAGCCTTAACAGTAATCAGCCCCAGCATTTT

v_call: TRBV7-2
clone_size: -
j_call: TRBJ1-1
d_call: TRBD1
cdr3_aa: CASSYSWTGGKAFF
cdr3_nt: TGTGCCAGCAGCTACTCTTGGACAGGCGGAAAAGCTTTCTTT

v_call: TRBV7-2
clone_size: once
j_call: TRBJ2-1
d_call: -
cdr3_aa: CASNRGGSYNEQFF
cdr3_nt: TGTGCCAGCAACAGGGGGGGCTCCTACAATGAGCAGTTCTTC

v_call: TRBV9
clone_size: -
j_call: TRBJ1-3
d_call: -
cdr3_aa: CASSVGPEGSGNTIYF
cdr3_nt: TGTGCCAGCAGCGTAGGCCCTGAGGGCTCTGGAAACACCATATATTTT

v_call: TRBV5-8
clone_size: -
j_call: TRBJ1-5
d_call: -
cdr3_aa: CASSFLRGNGNQPQHF
cdr3_nt: TGTGCCAGCAGCTTCCTGAGGGGTAATGGCAATCAGCCCCAGCATTTT

v_call: TRBV5-6
clone_size: -
j_call: TRBJ2-7
d_call: TRBD1
cdr3_aa: CASSLAPRGPYEQYF
cdr3_nt: TGTGCCAGCAGCTTGGCCCCCAGGGGGCCCTACGAGCAGTACTTC

v_call: TRBV18
clone_size: -
j_call: TRBJ1-2
d_call: TRBD1
cdr3_aa: CASSPRSGTGDAGYTF
cdr3_nt: TGTGCCAGCTCACCGAGATCGGGGACAGGGGATGCTGGCTACACCTTC

v_call: TRBV9
clone_size: -
j_call: TRBJ2-5
d_call: -
cdr3_aa: CASSVVVGVGETQYF
cdr3_nt: TGTGCCAGCAGCGTAGTCGTGGGGGTGGGAGAGACCCAGTACTTC

v_call: TRBV7-9
clone_size: -
j_call: TRBJ1-1
d_call: -
cdr3_aa: CASSLGEYTEAFF
cdr3_nt: TGTGCCAGCAGCTTAGGAGAGTACACTGAAGCTTTCTTT

v_call: TRBV5-6
clone_size: once
j_call: TRBJ1-2
d_call: -
cdr3_aa: CASSPPKTF
cdr3_nt: TGTGCCAGCAGCCCCCCCAAGACCTTC

v_call: TRBV6-5
clone_size: -
j_call: TRBJ1-1
d_call: -
cdr3_aa: CASSPGTPWAAFF
cdr3_nt: TGTGCCAGCAGTCCAGGGACACCCTGGGCAGCTTTCTTT

v_call: TRBV10-3
clone_size: few
j_call: TRBJ2-2
d_call: TRBD2
cdr3_aa: CAISEAGLAGGYNTGELFF
cdr3_nt: TGTGCCATCAGTGAGGCGGGACTAGCGGGAGGATACAACACCGGGGAGCTGTTTTTT

v_call: TRBV5-4
clone_size: -
j_call: TRBJ1-2
d_call: -
cdr3_aa: CASSPFPGNNGNGYTF
cdr3_nt: TGTGCCAGCAGCCCATTCCCGGGGAATAACGGGAATGGCTACACCTTC

v_call: TRBV6-1
clone_size: -
j_call: TRBJ2-7
d_call: TRBD2
cdr3_aa: CASSELAGGPSYEQYF
cdr3_nt: TGTGCCAGCAGTGAACTAGCGGGGGGGCCCTCCTACGAGCAGTACTTC

v_call: TRBV10-2
clone_size: -
j_call: TRBJ1-2
d_call: -
cdr3_aa: CASSGRQASGGYTF
cdr3_nt: TGCGCCAGCAGTGGCCGACAGGCCTCGGGGGGCTACACCTTC

v_call: TRBV2
clone_size: -
j_call: TRBJ2-6
d_call: TRBD1
cdr3_aa: CASSPGQILSGANVLTF
cdr3_nt: TGTGCCAGCAGTCCGGGACAGATACTCTCTGGGGCCAACGTCCTGACTTTC

v_call: TRBV27
clone_size: few
j_call: TRBJ1-6
d_call: -
cdr3_aa: CASTLEGGPYNSPLHF
cdr3_nt: TGTGCCAGCACCCTAGAGGGCGGGCCCTATAATTCACCCCTCCACTTT

v_call: TRBV3-1/TRBV3-2
clone_size: -
j_call: TRBJ1-1
d_call: TRBD1
cdr3_aa: CASSQEQGVTGTEAFF
cdr3_nt: TGTGCCAGCAGCCAAGAACAGGGGGTAACGGGGACTGAAGCTTTCTTT